The 4 T cell receptor beta chains listed next were all sequenced from one sample in a study of blood T cell repertoires in COVID-19. TCRdb's table, derived via immunoSEQ multiplex PCR, lists solely in-frame clones and lacks some. The sample holds approximately 76,000 clones, just over 85% seen once. Input material: peripheral blood. These receptors all come from a human donor in a cohort sampled during active COVID-19.

The V gene is TRBV7-9, the J gene TRBJ2-3; unclear D gene. The CDR3 loop spans 12 amino acids. Germline lookup yields CDR1 SEHNR and CDR2 FQNEAQ (reference sequence). The germline V and J ends were trimmed by 1 base and 6 bases, with 5 bases remaining between them. This chain's CDR3 is CASSLESDTQYF. In nucleotides, the CDR3 is TGTGCCAGCAGCTTAGAGAGCGATACGCAGTATTTT.

The chain employs TRBV7-2 and TRBJ2-3, with 14 nucleotides matching TRBD2. The CDR3 is made up of 16 amino acids. V shed 1 base and J 9 bases; nucleotides not matched to a gene: 6. Germline lookup yields CDR1 SGHTA and CDR2 FQGNSA. The CDR3 reads CASSLGGTSGSFTQYF. CDR3 DNA: TGTGCCAGCAGCTTAGGGGGGACTAGCGGGAGTTTCACGCAGTATTTT.

This rearrangement joins TRBV5-1 to TRBJ2-5; 7 bases agree with TRBD1. Germline assignment: CDR1 SGHRS and CDR2 YFSETQ. Trimming cost V 4 bases and J 1 base; bases outside gene matches: 10. The CDR3 covers 16 residues. This chain's CDR3 is CASSQRQGTVQETQYF. CDR3 nucleotides: TGCGCCAGCAGCCAGAGGCAGGGGACAGTCCAAGAGACCCAGTACTTC.

This rearrangement joins TRBV30 to TRBJ1-1, with D maybe TRBD1 (6 bases). V lost 0 bases, J lost 1 base, and 6 bases lay in between. Per the germline V gene, CDR1 is GTSNPN and CDR2 is SVGIG (reference sequence). The CDR3 runs to 13 residues. The CDR3 reads CAWSVGGNTEAFF. In DNA, the CDR3 is TGTGCCTGGAGTGTAGGGGGGAACACTGAAGCTTTCTTT. Based on the CDR3 plus reference TRBV30 and TRBJ1-1, the full variable domain is SQTIHQWPATLVQPVGSPLSLECTVEGTSNPNLYWYRQAAGRGLQLLFYSVGIGQISSEVPQNLSASRPQDRQFILSSKKLLLSDSGFYLCAWSVGGNTEAFFGQGTRLTVV.